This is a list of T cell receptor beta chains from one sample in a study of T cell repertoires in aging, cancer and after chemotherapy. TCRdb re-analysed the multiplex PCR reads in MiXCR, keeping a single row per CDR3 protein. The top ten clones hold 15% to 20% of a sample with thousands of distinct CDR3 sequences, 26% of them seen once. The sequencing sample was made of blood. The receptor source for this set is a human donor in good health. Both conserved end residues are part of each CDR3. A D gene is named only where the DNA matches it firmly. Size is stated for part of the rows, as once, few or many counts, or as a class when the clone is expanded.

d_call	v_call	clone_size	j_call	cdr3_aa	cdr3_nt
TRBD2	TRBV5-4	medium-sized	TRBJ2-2	CASSGIAGGHTGELFF	TGTGCCAGCAGCGGGATAGCGGGGGGCCACACCGGGGAGCTGTTTTTT
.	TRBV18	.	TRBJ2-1	CASSPPQAPFLNKQFF	TGTGCCAGCTCTCCACCCCAGGCCCCTTTTCTCAATAAGCAGTTCTTC
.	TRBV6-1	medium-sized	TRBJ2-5	CAGNKGNVEETQYF	TGTGCCGGAAACAAGGGGAATGTGGAAGAGACCCAGTACTTC
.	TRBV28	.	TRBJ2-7	CASSAAQGVNEQYF	TGTGCCAGCAGCGCAGCCCAGGGTGTCAACGAGCAGTACTTC
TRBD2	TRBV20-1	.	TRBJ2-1	CSAVRGGSYNEQFF	TGCAGTGCTGTACGGGGGGGCTCCTACAATGAGCAGTTCTTC
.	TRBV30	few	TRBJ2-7	CAWSEYQGNEQYF	TGTGCCTGGAGTGAGTATCAGGGGAACGAGCAGTACTTC
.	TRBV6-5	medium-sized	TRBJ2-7	CASSYAPLGSYEQYF	TGTGCCAGCAGTTACGCCCCTCTGGGCTCCTACGAGCAGTACTTC
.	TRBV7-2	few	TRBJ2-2	CASSFSQTGELFF	TGTGCCAGCAGCTTCTCACAGACCGGGGAGCTGTTTTTT
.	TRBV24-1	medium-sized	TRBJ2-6	CATSDRAGSGANVLTF	TGTGCCACCAGTGATAGAGCAGGGTCTGGGGCCAACGTCCTGACTTTC
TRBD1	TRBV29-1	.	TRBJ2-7	CSVEARGPYEQYF	TGCAGCGTTGAAGCCAGGGGGCCCTACGAGCAGTACTTC
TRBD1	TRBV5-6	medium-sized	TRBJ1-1	CASSLYGTGGQTEAFF	TGTGCCAGCAGCCTCTACGGGACAGGGGGCCAAACTGAAGCTTTCTTT
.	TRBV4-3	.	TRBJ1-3	CASSQQQGPGNTIYF	TGCGCCAGCAGCCAACAACAGGGACCTGGAAACACCATATATTTT
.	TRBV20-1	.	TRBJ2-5	CSARGPSVQETQYF	TGCAGTGCTAGAGGCCCTAGCGTCCAAGAGACCCAGTACTTC
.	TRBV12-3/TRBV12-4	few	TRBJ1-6	CASTPRGSDSPLHF	TGTGCCAGCACCCCGAGAGGGTCGGACTCACCCCTCCACTTT
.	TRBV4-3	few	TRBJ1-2	CASSLGNRADGYTF	TGCGCCAGCAGCCTAGGTAACAGGGCGGATGGCTACACCTTC
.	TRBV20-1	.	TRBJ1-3	CSAQDRGSGNTIYF	TGCAGTGCCCAGGACCGAGGCTCTGGAAACACCATATATTTT
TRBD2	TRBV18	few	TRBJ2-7	CASSPPAGAAYEQYF	TGTGCCAGCTCACCACCGGCGGGAGCGGCCTACGAGCAGTACTTC
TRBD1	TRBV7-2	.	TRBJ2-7	CASSQGQGNEQYF	TGTGCCAGCAGCCAGGGACAGGGAAACGAGCAGTACTTC
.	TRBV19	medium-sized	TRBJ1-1	CASSIGQTRATEAFF	TGTGCCAGTAGTATCGGACAGACGCGGGCCACTGAAGCTTTCTTT
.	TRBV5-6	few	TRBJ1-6	CASSSRGNSPLHF	TGTGCCAGCAGCTCAAGGGGCAATTCACCCCTCCACTTT
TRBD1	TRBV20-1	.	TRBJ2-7	CSARDHFRDSYEQYF	TGCAGTGCTAGAGATCACTTTAGGGACAGCTACGAGCAGTACTTC
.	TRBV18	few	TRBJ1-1	CASSRRQMNTEAFF	TGTGCCAGCTCACGGAGACAGATGAACACTGAAGCTTTCTTT
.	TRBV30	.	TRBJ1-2	CAWRPSSGTLGYTF	TGTGCCTGGAGACCTTCCTCGGGGACCCTTGGCTACACCTTC
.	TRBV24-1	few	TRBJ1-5	CATSDANQPQHF	TGTGCCACCAGTGACGCTAATCAGCCCCAGCATTTT
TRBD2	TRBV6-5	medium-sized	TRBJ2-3	CASSYSSGGGSRTDTQYF	TGTGCCAGCAGTTACTCGTCTGGCGGGGGTAGTCGCACAGATACGCAGTATTTT
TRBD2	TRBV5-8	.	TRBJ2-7	CASRSPGTSGSYEQYF	TGTGCCAGCAGGTCCCCCGGGACTAGCGGATCCTACGAGCAGTACTTC
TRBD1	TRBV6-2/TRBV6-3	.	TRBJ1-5	CTSSRMGQVVSQPQHF	TGTACCAGCAGTCGTATGGGACAGGTGGTTAGTCAGCCCCAGCATTTT
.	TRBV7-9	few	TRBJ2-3	CASSRGQGVDTQYF	TGTGCCAGCAGTCGGGGGCAGGGCGTGGATACGCAGTATTTT
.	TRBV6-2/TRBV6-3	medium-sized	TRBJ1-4	CASYDRVTKLFF	TGTGCCAGCTACGACAGAGTCACAAAACTGTTTTTT
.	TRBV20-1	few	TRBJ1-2	CSARAGGLLSEGYTF	TGCAGTGCTAGAGCTGGGGGACTGCTGTCTGAGGGCTACACCTTC
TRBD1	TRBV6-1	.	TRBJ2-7	CASSSGTGAWEQYF	TGTGCCAGCAGTTCAGGGACAGGGGCGTGGGAGCAGTACTTC
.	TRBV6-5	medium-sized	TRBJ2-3	CASSYGRGFRDTQYF	TGTGCCAGCAGTTACGGCAGGGGTTTTCGTGATACGCAGTATTTT
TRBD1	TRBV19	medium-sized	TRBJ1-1	CASSSDRGTEAFF	TGTGCCAGTAGTAGCGACAGGGGCACTGAAGCTTTCTTT
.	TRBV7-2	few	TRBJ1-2	CASSKQGGYTF	TGTGCCAGCAGCAAGCAGGGTGGCTACACCTTC
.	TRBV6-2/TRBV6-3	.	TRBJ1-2	CASSTPSRARYGYTF	TGTGCCAGCAGTACGCCCTCCAGGGCCCGCTATGGCTACACCTTC
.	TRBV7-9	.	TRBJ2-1	CASIFMSNNEQFF	TGTGCCAGCATCTTTATGTCCAACAATGAGCAGTTCTTC
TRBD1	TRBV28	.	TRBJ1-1	CASSTPTGALNTEAFF	TGTGCCAGCAGTACACCGACAGGGGCCTTGAACACTGAAGCTTTCTTT
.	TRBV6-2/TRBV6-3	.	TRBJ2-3	CASSSTDTQYF	TGTGCCAGCAGTTCGACAGATACGCAGTATTTT
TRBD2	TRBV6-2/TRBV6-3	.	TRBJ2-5	CASRIAGEWETQYF	TGTGCCAGCAGAATAGCGGGAGAGTGGGAGACCCAGTACTTC
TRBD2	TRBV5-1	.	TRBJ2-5	CASRNIGLAETQYF	TGCGCCAGCCGCAACATTGGACTAGCTGAGACCCAGTACTTC
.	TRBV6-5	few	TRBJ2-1	CASSFTNGGWNEQFF	TGTGCCAGCAGTTTTACCAATGGGGGGTGGAATGAGCAGTTCTTC
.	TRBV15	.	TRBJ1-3	CATSGAGTGNTIYF	TGTGCCACTTCGGGGGCGGGGACTGGAAACACCATATATTTT
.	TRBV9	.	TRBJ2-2	CASSVGVRENTGELFF	TGTGCCAGCAGCGTAGGTGTGCGGGAGAACACCGGGGAGCTGTTTTTT
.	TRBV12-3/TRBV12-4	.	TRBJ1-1	CASSLWGTSVNTEAFF	TGTGCCAGCAGTTTATGGGGTACTTCCGTGAACACTGAAGCTTTCTTT
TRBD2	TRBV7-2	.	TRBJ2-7	CASTLGEGLSYEQYF	TGTGCCAGCACCCTGGGGGAGGGCCTCTCCTACGAGCAGTACTTC
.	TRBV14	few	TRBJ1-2	CASSQEASGYYGYTF	TGTGCCAGCAGCCAAGAGGCATCAGGGTACTATGGCTACACCTTC
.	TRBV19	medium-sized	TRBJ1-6	CASSIDLGNNSPLHF	TGTGCCAGTAGTATAGATCTAGGGAATAATTCACCCCTCCACTTT
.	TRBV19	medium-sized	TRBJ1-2	CASSIRDTLLYGYTF	TGTGCCAGTAGTATCCGGGACACGCTTTTATATGGCTACACCTTC
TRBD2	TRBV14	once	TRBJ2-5	CASRFGAGGETQYF	TGTGCCAGCAGGTTCGGAGCGGGAGGGGAGACCCAGTACTTC
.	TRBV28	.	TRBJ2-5	CASSSSAAGAQETQYF	TGTGCCAGCAGTTCGTCCGCGGCAGGTGCACAAGAGACCCAGTACTTC
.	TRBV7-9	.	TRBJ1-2	CASSYTPGEGYGYTF	TGTGCCAGCAGCTATACCCCAGGGGAAGGATATGGCTACACCTTC
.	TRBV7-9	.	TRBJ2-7	CASSLTTASYEQYF	TGTGCCAGCAGCCTCACGACGGCCTCCTACGAGCAGTACTTC
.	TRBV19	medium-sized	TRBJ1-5	CASSRAGAYQPQHF	TGTGCCAGTAGTAGGGCCGGGGCGTATCAGCCCCAGCATTTT
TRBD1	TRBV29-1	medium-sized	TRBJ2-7	CSVPGTGIYEQYF	TGCAGCGTTCCCGGGACAGGAATTTACGAGCAGTACTTC
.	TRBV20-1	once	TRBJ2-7	CSALQSYEQYF	TGCAGTGCTCTACAGAGCTACGAGCAGTACTTC
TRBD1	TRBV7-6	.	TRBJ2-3	CASSLVAGGSTDTQYF	TGTGCCAGCAGCTTAGTGGCAGGGGGCAGCACAGATACGCAGTATTTT
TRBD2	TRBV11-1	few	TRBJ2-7	CASRRYGTSSSGEQYF	TGTGCCAGCAGGCGTTATGGGACTAGTTCATCGGGGGAGCAGTACTTC